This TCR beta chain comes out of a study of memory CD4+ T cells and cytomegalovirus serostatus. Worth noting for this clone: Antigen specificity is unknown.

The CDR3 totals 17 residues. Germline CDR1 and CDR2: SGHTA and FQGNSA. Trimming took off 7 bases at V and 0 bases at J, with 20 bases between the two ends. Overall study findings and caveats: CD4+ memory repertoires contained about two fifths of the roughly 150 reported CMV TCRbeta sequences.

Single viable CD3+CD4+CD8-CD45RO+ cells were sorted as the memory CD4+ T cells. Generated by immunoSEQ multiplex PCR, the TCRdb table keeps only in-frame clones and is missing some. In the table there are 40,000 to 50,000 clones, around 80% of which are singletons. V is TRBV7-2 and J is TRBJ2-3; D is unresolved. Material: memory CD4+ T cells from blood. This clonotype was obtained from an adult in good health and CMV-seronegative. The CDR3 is CASTSWATHTSTDTQYF. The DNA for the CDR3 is TGTGCCAGCACCTCCTGGGCGACCCACACTAGCACAGATACGCAGTATTTT. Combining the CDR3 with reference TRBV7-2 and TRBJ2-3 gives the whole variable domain GAGVSQSPSNKVTEKGKDVELRCDPISGHTALYWYRQSLGQGLEFLIYFQGNSAPDKSGLPSDRFSAERTGGSVSTLTIQRTQQEDSAVYLCASTSWATHTSTDTQYFGPGTRLTVL.